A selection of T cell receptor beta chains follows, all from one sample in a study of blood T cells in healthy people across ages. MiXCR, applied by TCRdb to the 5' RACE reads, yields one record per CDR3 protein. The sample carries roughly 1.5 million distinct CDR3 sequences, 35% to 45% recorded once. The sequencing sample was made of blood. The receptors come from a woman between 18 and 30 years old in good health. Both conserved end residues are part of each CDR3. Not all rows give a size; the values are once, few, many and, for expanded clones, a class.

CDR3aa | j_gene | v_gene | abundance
CASSLRAGGNEKLFF | TRBJ1-4 | TRBV27 | few
CASSQDRGRSTEAFF | TRBJ1-1 | TRBV4-1 | .
CAITATGTGDLGYTF | TRBJ1-2 | TRBV10-3 | .
CAGSGLGRINYGYTF | TRBJ1-2 | TRBV9 | .
CASSEYRGNEQYF | TRBJ2-7 | TRBV10-2 | many
CASSPSLAAYNEQYF | . | TRBV7-7 | .
CATSRGLAGSTDTQYF | TRBJ2-3 | TRBV15 | .
CASSYDGTSGGYTF | TRBJ1-2 | TRBV6-5 | .
CASSPGWDRYNEQFF | TRBJ2-1 | TRBV7-9 | .
CAWSGRAPDTQYF | TRBJ2-3 | TRBV30 | .
CASSLATYPKNIQYF | TRBJ2-4 | TRBV5-8 | few
CASSVQAGGAPVTDTQYF | TRBJ2-3 | TRBV9 | .
CASSDSTWINSYEQYF | TRBJ2-7 | TRBV25-1 | few
CASREGFGQPQHF | TRBJ1-5 | TRBV12-3/TRBV12-4 | .
CSVFGLAGGSYNEQFF | TRBJ2-1 | TRBV29-1 | few
CASSVGGTGANSPLHF | TRBJ1-6 | TRBV9 | few
CASSFSQGENEKLFF | TRBJ1-4 | TRBV27 | .
CASSPSGWEAFF | TRBJ1-1 | TRBV7-9 | .
CASSSQITGGYTF | TRBJ1-2 | TRBV2 | .
CASSARDRGLGEQFF | TRBJ2-1 | TRBV5-1 | once
CACTLAGDSNEQYF | TRBJ2-5 | TRBV30 | .
CSVEHEAGSSSGANALTF | TRBJ2-6 | TRBV29-1 | .
CSAWGQGDLGLEAFF | TRBJ1-1 | TRBV20-1 | .
CASTYWGVEQFF | TRBJ2-1 | TRBV7-2 | .
CASSLGNADTQYF | TRBJ2-3 | TRBV12-3/TRBV12-4 | .
CASSLARGLPYEQYF | TRBJ2-7 | TRBV7-9 | .
CASRGGLAGHEQFF | TRBJ2-1 | TRBV12-3/TRBV12-4 | .
CASSPRRAPVPHNEQFF | TRBJ2-1 | TRBV11-2 | once
CASSLGSSGETQYF | TRBJ2-5 | TRBV5-1 | few
CASSEALHSRDNEQFF | TRBJ2-1 | TRBV2 | .
CASSVRLASDSYEQYF | TRBJ2-7 | TRBV7-2 | .
CAWSLGTGGYNEQFF | TRBJ2-1 | TRBV30 | .
CASSPTREREQYF | . | TRBV18 | .
CSAHRTDYNEQYF | . | TRBV20-1 | .
CASRQGGASGANVLTF | TRBJ2-6 | TRBV2 | .
CSVCGGGNDYGYTF | TRBJ1-2 | TRBV20-1 | .
CASSQHGGSKDTEAFF | TRBJ1-1 | TRBV4-1 | few
CASSQRSGEQYF | TRBJ2-7 | TRBV6-1 | few
CASSSSGREAFF | TRBJ1-1 | TRBV7-9 | few
CASSTGAGIGETQYF | TRBJ2-5 | TRBV6-5 | once